This record concerns one TCR beta chain sequence. The data were taken from a study of blood T cell repertoires in COVID-19. Germline values: CDR1 GTSNPN, CDR2 SVGIG (reference sequence). V was cut by 1 base and J by 1 base, with 13 bases left in between. The CDR3 contains 15 residues. Produced via immunoSEQ multiplex PCR; TCRdb's table is partial and in-frame only. Among about 69,000 clones listed, around 90% were seen once. Sample: peripheral blood. The receptor comes from a man in his fifties with acute or convalescent COVID-19. The rearrangement uses TRBV30 and TRBJ1-1; TRBD1 might be the D (5 bases). CDR3 region: CAWSGGPLGNTEAFF. The CDR3 coding sequence is TGTGCCTGGAGTGGGGGCCCCCTGGGGAACACTGAAGCTTTCTTT. Full variable domain (outside the CDR3, taken from reference TRBV30 and TRBJ1-1): SQTIHQWPATLVQPVGSPLSLECTVEGTSNPNLYWYRQAAGRGLQLLFYSVGIGQISSEVPQNLSASRPQDRQFILSSKKLLLSDSGFYLCAWSGGPLGNTEAFFGQGTRLTVV.